This T cell receptor (beta chain) was captured by sequencing in a study of cytomegalovirus exposure and HLA in healthy donors. Across the study: A data release that came early held roughly 90 million unique TCRs from HLA-typed donors.

The CDR3 sequence is 13 residues long. The germline gives CDR1 SGDLS, CDR2 YYNGEE. Trimming took 5 bases from V and 6 from J, leaving 15 bases between them. 13 Jbeta primers and 60 Vbeta primers were used for the PCR. Original handling: In a later analysis, approximately 80 million unique TCR beta chains included roughly 11 million shared by two or more donors. Assay used: immunoSEQ multiplex PCR; TCRdb lists only in-frame clones, some missing. The DNA gave D and trimming, while V, J and clone size come from that table. In the table there are about 130,000 clones, under 90% of which are singletons. This chain links TRBV9 with TRBJ2-7; D gene ambiguous. The sequenced sample was PBMCs. This TCR was recovered from a woman aged 40 to 50 in good health and CMV-seropositive. The CDR3 region has the DNA TGTGCCAGCAGTGAAAATGGTGGTAGCGAGCAGTACTTC. Translated, it gives CASSENGGSEQYF.